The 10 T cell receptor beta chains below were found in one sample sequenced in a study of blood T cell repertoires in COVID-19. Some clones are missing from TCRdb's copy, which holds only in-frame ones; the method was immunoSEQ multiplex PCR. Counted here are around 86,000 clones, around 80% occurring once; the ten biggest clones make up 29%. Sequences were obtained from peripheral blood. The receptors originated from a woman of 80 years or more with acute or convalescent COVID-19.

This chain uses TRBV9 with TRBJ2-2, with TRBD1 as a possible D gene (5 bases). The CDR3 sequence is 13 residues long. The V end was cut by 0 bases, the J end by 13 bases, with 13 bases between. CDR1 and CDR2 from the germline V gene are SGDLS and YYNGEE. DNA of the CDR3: TGTGCCAGCAGCGTAGTTGGCCAGGGAAGGCTGTTTTTT. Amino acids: CASSVVGQGRLFF.

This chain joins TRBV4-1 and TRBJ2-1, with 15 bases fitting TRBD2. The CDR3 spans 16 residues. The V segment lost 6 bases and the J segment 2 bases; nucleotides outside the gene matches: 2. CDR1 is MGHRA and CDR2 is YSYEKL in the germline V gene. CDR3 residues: CASRGLAGGAYNEQFF. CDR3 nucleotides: TGCGCCAGCAGAGGACTAGCGGGAGGGGCCTACAATGAGCAGTTCTTC.

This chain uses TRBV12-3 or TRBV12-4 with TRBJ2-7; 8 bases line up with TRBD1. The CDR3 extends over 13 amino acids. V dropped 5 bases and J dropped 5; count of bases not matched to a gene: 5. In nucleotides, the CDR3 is TGTGCCAGCAGTCCGACAGGGGTAGACGAGCAGTACTTC. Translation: CASSPTGVDEQYF.

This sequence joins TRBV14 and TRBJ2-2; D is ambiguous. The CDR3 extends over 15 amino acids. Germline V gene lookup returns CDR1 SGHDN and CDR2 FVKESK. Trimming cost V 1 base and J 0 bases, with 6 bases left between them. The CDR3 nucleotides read TGTGCCAGCAGCCAAGTCCAGGCGAACACCGGGGAGCTGTTTTTT. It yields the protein CASSQVQANTGELFF.

This CDR3 is CASSLGSGISYEQYF. The CDR3 coding sequence is TGCGCCAGCAGCTTGGGTTCAGGCATCTCCTACGAGCAGTACTTC. The chain has TRBV5-1 and TRBJ2-7; no reliable D call. The CDR3 loop spans 15 amino acids. Germline V gene data show CDR1 as SGHRS and CDR2 as YFSETQ. V gave up 0 bases and J gave up 0 bases, with 10 bases separating them. The full variable domain, in which reference TRBV5-1 and TRBJ2-7 provide the parts outside the CDR3, is KAGVTQTPRYLIKTRGQQVTLSCSPISGHRSVSWYQQTPGQGLQFLFEYFSETQRNKGNFPGRFSGRQFSNSRSEMNVSTLELGDSALYLCASSLGSGISYEQYFGPGTRLTVT.

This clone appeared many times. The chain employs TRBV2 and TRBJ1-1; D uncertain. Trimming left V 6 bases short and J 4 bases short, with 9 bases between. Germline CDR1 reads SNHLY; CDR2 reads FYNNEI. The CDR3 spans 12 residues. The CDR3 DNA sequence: TGTGCCAGCAGAGACTTTATCACTGAAGCTTTCTTT. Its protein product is CASRDFITEAFF.

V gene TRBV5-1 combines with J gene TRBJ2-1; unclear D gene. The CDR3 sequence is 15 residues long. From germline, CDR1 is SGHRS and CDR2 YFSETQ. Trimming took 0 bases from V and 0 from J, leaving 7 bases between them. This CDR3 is CASSLGALSYNEQFF. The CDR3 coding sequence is TGCGCCAGCAGCTTGGGAGCGCTCTCCTACAATGAGCAGTTCTTC.

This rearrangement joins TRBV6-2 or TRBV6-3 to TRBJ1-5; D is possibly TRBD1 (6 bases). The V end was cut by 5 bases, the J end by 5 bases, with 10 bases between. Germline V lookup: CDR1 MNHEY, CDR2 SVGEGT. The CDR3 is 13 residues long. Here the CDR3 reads CASSPQGYQPQHF. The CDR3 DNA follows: TGTGCCAGCAGTCCACAGGGTTATCAGCCCCAGCATTTT.

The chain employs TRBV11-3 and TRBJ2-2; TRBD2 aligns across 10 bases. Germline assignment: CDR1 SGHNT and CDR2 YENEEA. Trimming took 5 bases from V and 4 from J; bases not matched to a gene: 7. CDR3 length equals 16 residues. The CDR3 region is CASSASGSGITGELFF. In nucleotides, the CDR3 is TGTGCCAGCAGCGCTAGCGGGAGTGGTATCACCGGGGAGCTGTTTTTT.

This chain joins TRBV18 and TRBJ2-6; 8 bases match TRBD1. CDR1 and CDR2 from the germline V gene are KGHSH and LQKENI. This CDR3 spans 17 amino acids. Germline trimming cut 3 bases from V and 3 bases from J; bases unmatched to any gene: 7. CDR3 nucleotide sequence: TGTGCCAGCTCACCGGTCCAGGGGGCGCTTGGGGCCAACGTCCTGACTTTC. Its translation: CASSPVQGALGANVLTF.